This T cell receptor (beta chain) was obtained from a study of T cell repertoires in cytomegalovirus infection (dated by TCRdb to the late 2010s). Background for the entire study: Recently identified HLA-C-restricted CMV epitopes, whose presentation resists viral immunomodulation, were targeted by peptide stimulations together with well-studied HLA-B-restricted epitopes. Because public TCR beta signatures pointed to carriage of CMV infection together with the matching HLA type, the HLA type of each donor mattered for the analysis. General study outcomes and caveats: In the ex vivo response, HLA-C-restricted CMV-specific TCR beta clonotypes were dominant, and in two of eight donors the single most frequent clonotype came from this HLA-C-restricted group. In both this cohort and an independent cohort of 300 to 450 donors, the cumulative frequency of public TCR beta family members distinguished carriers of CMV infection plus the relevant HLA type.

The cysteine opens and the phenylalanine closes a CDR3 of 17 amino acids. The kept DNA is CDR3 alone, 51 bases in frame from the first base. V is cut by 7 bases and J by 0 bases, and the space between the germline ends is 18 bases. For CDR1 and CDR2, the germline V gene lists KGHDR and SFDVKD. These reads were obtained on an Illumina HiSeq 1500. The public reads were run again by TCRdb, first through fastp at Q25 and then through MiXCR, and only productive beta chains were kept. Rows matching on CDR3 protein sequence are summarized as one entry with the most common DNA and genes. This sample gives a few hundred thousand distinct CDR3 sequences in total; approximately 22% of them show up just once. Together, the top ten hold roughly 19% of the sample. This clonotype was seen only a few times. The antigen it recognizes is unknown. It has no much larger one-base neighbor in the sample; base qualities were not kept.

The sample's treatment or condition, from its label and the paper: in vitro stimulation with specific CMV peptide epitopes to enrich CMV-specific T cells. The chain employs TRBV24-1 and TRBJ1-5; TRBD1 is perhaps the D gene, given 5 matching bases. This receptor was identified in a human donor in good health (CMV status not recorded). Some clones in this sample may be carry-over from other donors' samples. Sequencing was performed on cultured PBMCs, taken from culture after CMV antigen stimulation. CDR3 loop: CATSGVGAFNSNQPQHF. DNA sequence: TGTGCCACCAGCGGGGTTGGGGCTTTCAATAGCAATCAGCCCCAGCATTTT.